These T cell receptor beta chains were read from a single sample in a study of blood T cells in healthy people across ages. TCRdb recomputed calls from the 5' RACE reads with MiXCR, one row per CDR3 protein. The repertoire holds around 1.5 million distinct CDR3 sequences, with 30% to 40% as singletons. The sample consisted of blood. Every receptor here comes from a woman aged 25-40 years in good health. CDR3s include the opening cysteine and the closing phenylalanine or tryptophan. D genes are given only for firm matches. A row's size may be missing; if present it is once, few, many or a size class.

d_gene,abundance,j_gene,v_gene,len,CDR3aa,CDR3nt
.,.,TRBJ1-2,TRBV6-2/TRBV6-3,13,CASSYSRIYGYTF,TGTGCCAGCAGTTACTCGAGGATCTATGGCTACACCTTC
TRBD2,few,TRBJ2-1,TRBV12-3/TRBV12-4,15,CASSLGLAGGQEQFF,TGTGCCAGCAGTTTGGGACTAGCGGGAGGGCAAGAGCAGTTCTTC
.,many,TRBJ2-7,TRBV29-1,15,CSVEDRTVSSYEQYF,TGCAGCGTTGAAGATCGGACGGTCAGCTCCTACGAGCAGTACTTC
TRBD1,.,TRBJ1-2,TRBV9,16,CASSGAGTAQNYGYTF,TGTGCCAGCAGCGGCGCCGGGACAGCCCAAAACTATGGCTACACCTTC
TRBD1,.,TRBJ2-3,TRBV10-3,16,CAISGWLGTGGDTQYF,TGTGCCATCAGTGGATGGCTCGGGACAGGGGGAGATACGCAGTATTTT
.,.,TRBJ2-5,TRBV20-1,14,CSAGSGRREETQYF,TGCAGTGCCGGGAGTGGGAGGCGAGAGGAGACCCAGTACTTC
.,.,TRBJ2-7,TRBV6-1,12,CATRRSSYEQYF,TGTGCCACACGACGGAGCTCCTACGAGCAGTACTTC
TRBD2,few,TRBJ2-7,TRBV5-1,14,CASSLESSGYEQYF,TGCGCCAGCAGCTTGGAGTCTAGCGGCTACGAGCAGTACTTC
TRBD2,.,TRBJ2-7,TRBV5-1,14,CASSWAGGSDEQYF,TGCGCCAGCAGCTGGGCGGGAGGTTCGGACGAGCAGTACTTC
.,few,TRBJ2-7,TRBV3-1,15,CASSQDTMGDGEQYF,TGTGCCAGCAGCCAAGATACGATGGGGGACGGAGAGCAGTACTTC
TRBD1,.,TRBJ1-2,TRBV7-9,15,CASSLVDRGRNGYTF,TGTGCCAGCAGCTTAGTCGACAGGGGGCGGAATGGCTACACCTTC
TRBD2,.,TRBJ2-1,TRBV20-1,14,CSADTSGNYNEQFF,TGCAGTGCTGATACTAGCGGTAATTACAATGAGCAGTTCTTC
.,.,TRBJ1-5,TRBV6-1,17,CASSGPNRATQDQPQHF,TGTGCCAGCAGTGGACCGAACCGGGCCACCCAAGACCAGCCCCAGCATTTT
TRBD2,few,TRBJ2-1,TRBV24-1,15,CATSDPTSGGSEQFF,TGTGCCACCAGTGATCCGACTAGCGGGGGTAGTGAGCAGTTCTTC
.,many,TRBJ1-2,TRBV12-3/TRBV12-4,14,CASRGAGVKGGYTF,TGTGCCAGCAGGGGTGCGGGAGTTAAGGGTGGCTACACCTTC
.,few,TRBJ2-6,TRBV19,15,CASVNPDSGANVLTF,TGTGCCAGTGTCAACCCGGACTCTGGGGCCAACGTCCTGACTTTC
.,few,TRBJ2-1,TRBV20-1,15,CSARVRYYTYNEQFF,TGCAGTGCTAGAGTCCGATACTACACTTACAATGAGCAGTTCTTC
.,few,TRBJ2-1,TRBV12-3/TRBV12-4,23,CASSPWGWSGRGGSTNVNNEQFF,TGTGCCAGCAGCCCTTGGGGGTGGTCGGGCAGGGGAGGGTCTACCAACGTTAACAATGAGCAGTTCTTC
.,.,TRBJ2-1,TRBV4-1,13,CASSPFRGKEQFF,TGCGCCAGCAGCCCTTTTAGGGGGAAAGAGCAGTTCTTC
.,.,TRBJ2-1,TRBV3-1,15,CASSQVLARYNEQFF,TGTGCCAGCAGCCAAGTACTAGCACGTTACAATGAGCAGTTCTTC
.,.,TRBJ1-2,TRBV28,13,CASKAGDDYGYTF,TGTGCCAGCAAGGCAGGGGATGACTATGGCTACACCTTC
.,.,TRBJ1-2,TRBV15,15,CATSRDGRGNYGYTF,TGTGCCACCAGCAGAGATGGCAGGGGAAACTATGGCTACACCTTC
.,.,TRBJ2-3,TRBV4-2,14,CASSPKPGQDTQYF,TGTGCCAGCAGCCCCAAACCTGGACAAGATACGCAGTATTTT
.,few,TRBJ2-3,TRBV7-6,16,CASSLGIGKGTDTQYF,TGTGCCAGCAGCTTGGGGATCGGGAAGGGCACAGATACGCAGTATTTT
TRBD2,few,TRBJ2-1,TRBV9,15,CASSVEGLAWNEQFF,TGTGCCAGCAGCGTAGAGGGACTAGCGTGGAATGAGCAGTTCTTC
.,.,TRBJ2-1,TRBV9,16,CASSVEVARTDNEQFF,TGTGCCAGCAGCGTAGAGGTAGCGCGAACGGACAATGAGCAGTTCTTC
.,few,TRBJ2-2,TRBV6-1,12,CASGSGSGELFF,TGTGCCAGCGGATCAGGGTCCGGGGAGCTGTTTTTT